The rows below give T cell receptor beta chains drawn from one sample of a study of shared clonotypes between healthy human individuals. Clones were sequenced by immunoSEQ multiplex PCR, and TCRdb holds only the in-frame ones, with some missing. The sample shows about 1 million clones, roughly 80% of them seen only once. The material sequenced was memory CD4+ T cells sorted from blood. The receptors derive from a young man in good health. The CDR3 runs from the conserved cysteine through the conserved F or W. Fields, in order: J gene, D gene, V gene, clone size, CDR3 DNA, CDR3 protein. A D gene is named only where the DNA matches it firmly. Rows give clone size only sometimes, using once, few, many, or a class for an expanded clone.

TRBJ1-1	.	TRBV7-3	once	TGTGCCAGCAGCTTAGCCCAGGCCCCGAACACTGAAGCTTTCTTT	CASSLAQAPNTEAFF
TRBJ2-5	TRBD1	TRBV5-4	few	TGTGCCAGCAGACCGGACAGGGAGAGAATAGAGACCCAGTACTTC	CASRPDRERIETQYF
TRBJ2-2	.	TRBV10-1	.	TGCGCCAGCAGTGCGGGCCTCGGAAGCACCGGGGAGCTGTTTTTT	CASSAGLGSTGELFF
TRBJ1-6	TRBD1	TRBV6-5	.	TGTGCCAGCAGTTACTCAAAGGACAGGGGTAATTCACCCCTCCACTTT	CASSYSKDRGNSPLHF
TRBJ2-1	TRBD2	TRBV30	.	TGTGCCTGGAGGCGGGGGACCTACAATGAGCAGTTCTTC	CAWRRGTYNEQFF
TRBJ2-5	.	TRBV30	.	TGTGCCTGGAGTGATGGGATAGGCGGTCAAGAGACCCAGTACTTC	CAWSDGIGGQETQYF
TRBJ1-4	TRBD1	TRBV19	.	TGTGCCAGTAGTATGAACCCGGGACAGAGTAATGAAAAACTGTTTTTT	CASSMNPGQSNEKLFF
TRBJ1-1	.	TRBV7-9	.	TGTGCCAGCAGCTTTGGGTTTGCAGGGGAGGGCACTGAAGCTTTCTTT	CASSFGFAGEGTEAFF
TRBJ1-5	TRBD1	TRBV5-1	.	TGCGCCAGCAGCTTGACAGGGGACCGTCAGCCCCAGCATTTT	CASSLTGDRQPQHF
TRBJ1-2	.	TRBV5-4	.	TGTGCCAGCAGCTTTGGTGGGACGAACGACTATGGCTACACCTTC	CASSFGGTNDYGYTF
TRBJ1-1	.	TRBV15	.	TGTGCCACCAGCCCCGGGGACGGCCAGCCTGAAGCTTTCTTT	CATSPGDGQPEAFF
TRBJ2-2	TRBD2	TRBV5-5	.	TGTGCCACCTCCCGGACTAGCGGGGGGGCGTTCGCCGGGGAGCTGTTTTTT	CATSRTSGGAFAGELFF
TRBJ1-1	TRBD1	TRBV6-6	.	TGTGCCAGCAGTTTACAGGGGGCGCGCACTGAAGCTTTCTTT	CASSLQGARTEAFF
TRBJ1-2	.	TRBV5-4	.	TGTGCCAGCAGCTTGGTTTCCAGACGGGGTTGGGGCGGCTACACCTTC	CASSLVSRRGWGGYTF
TRBJ1-4	TRBD1	TRBV7-9	.	TGTGCCAGCAGCGGAGGAACAGGGGGAACACAAAAACTGTTTTTT	CASSGGTGGTQKLFF
TRBJ1-2	.	TRBV27	many	TGTGCCAGCAGTTTCCGCCACGGGGTCCCCTTCCTTAACTATGGCTACACCTTC	CASSFRHGVPFLNYGYTF
TRBJ2-7	.	TRBV5-6	few	TGTGCCAGCAGCACGGGACCGGGGAACTACGAGCAGTACTTC	CASSTGPGNYEQYF
TRBJ2-2	TRBD1	TRBV15	.	TGTGCCACCAGCAGAGCCAGGACAGGAACCAACACCGGGGAGCTGTTTTTT	CATSRARTGTNTGELFF
TRBJ2-1	.	TRBV2	.	TGTGCCACCACTTCCGATGTGGGCAATGAGCAGTTCTTC	CATTSDVGNEQFF
TRBJ2-7	.	TRBV4-1	.	TGCGCCAGCAGCCTAAATCCTGGACAGCTCTACGAGCAGTACTTC	CASSLNPGQLYEQYF
TRBJ2-3	TRBD2	TRBV5-1	.	TGCGCCAGCAGCCCGAGCGGGAGGGCCGGAGATACGCAGTATTTT	CASSPSGRAGDTQYF
TRBJ1-6	TRBD1	TRBV7-8	once	TGTGCCAGCAGCTTAGCGGGGGACAGGGGATACTCACCCCTCCACTTT	CASSLAGDRGYSPLHF
TRBJ2-7	TRBD1	TRBV5-1	.	TGCGCCAGCAGCTTATGGACAGGGGCCTACGAGCAGTACTTC	CASSLWTGAYEQYF
TRBJ2-1	.	TRBV2	.	TGTGCCAGCAGTGATACGACTAGAGGGATCGATGAGCAGTTCTTC	CASSDTTRGIDEQFF
TRBJ1-1	.	TRBV5-4	few	TGTGCCAGCAGCGTCGGACCGTACACTGAAGCTTTCTTT	CASSVGPYTEAFF
TRBJ1-2	.	TRBV7-9	.	TGTGCCAGCAGCTTTGTTGCGAACTATGGCTACACCTTC	CASSFVANYGYTF
TRBJ1-2	.	TRBV18	.	TGTGCCAGCTCACCCGGGCAGTCCCCTAACTATGGCTACACCTTC	CASSPGQSPNYGYTF
TRBJ2-2	.	TRBV7-7	.	TGTGCTAGCAGCTTGGGGCAGGGCGTCACCGGGGAGCTGTTTTTT	CASSLGQGVTGELFF
TRBJ1-2	.	TRBV5-1	.	TGCGCCAGCAGGGCGGATTATGGCTACACCTTC	CASRADYGYTF
TRBJ2-3	TRBD2	TRBV5-1	.	TGCGCCAGCAGCTTGGTCCCACTAGCGGGGGGGCGCACAGATACGCAGTATTTT	CASSLVPLAGGRTDTQYF
TRBJ2-7	.	TRBV30	.	TGTGCCTGGAAGGCTCGGGACGAGCAGTACTTC	CAWKARDEQYF
TRBJ1-1	.	TRBV5-1	.	TGCGCCAGCAGCTTGGACGGAGGGCCTAACACTGAAGCTTTCTTT	CASSLDGGPNTEAFF
TRBJ2-3	.	TRBV5-1	few	TGCGCCAGCAGTGCAGGAGCGGCACCCACAGATACGCAGTATTTT	CASSAGAAPTDTQYF
TRBJ1-1	TRBD1	TRBV6-5	.	TGTGCCATCAGTACACCGGGACAGGGGAACACTGAAGCTTTCTTT	CAISTPGQGNTEAFF
TRBJ2-7	.	TRBV2	.	TGTGCCAGCAGTCCTAGCGCGGGAAAGAACGAGCAGTACTTC	CASSPSAGKNEQYF
TRBJ2-5	TRBD1	TRBV5-4	.	TGTGCCAGCAGCCCGGGGGCCGGACAGGGAGGAGAGACCCAGTACTTC	CASSPGAGQGGETQYF
TRBJ2-1	TRBD2	TRBV5-1	.	TGCGCCAGCAGCCTTTACGGACTAGCGGGGTTAAGCTCCTACAATGAGCAGTTCTTC	CASSLYGLAGLSSYNEQFF
TRBJ2-2	TRBD2	TRBV7-2	.	TGTGCCAGCAGGCGGGAGTCGGGCGGGGAGCTGTTTTTT	CASRRESGGELFF
TRBJ2-7	TRBD1	TRBV28	.	TGTGCCAGCAGGGGACCGGGACAGGGTGAACGGCAGTACTTC	CASRGPGQGERQYF
TRBJ1-1	.	TRBV15	many	TGTGCCACCAAGGTGGACCAGAACACTGAAGCTTTCTTT	CATKVDQNTEAFF